The entry that follows covers one TCR beta chain sequence. Its target is not known. This specimen belongs to a study of cytomegalovirus exposure and HLA in healthy donors. Study-wide points: Rarity marked most TCR sequences, yet some public TCRs occurred in many donors. The authors listed approximately 150 TCR beta chains as cytomegalovirus-associated. TCR beta V- and J-gene trimming, according to a later analysis, was linked to a missense DCLRE1C variant.

Germline loops: CDR1 KGHSH, CDR2 LQKENI. The V and J ends lost 3 bases and 8 bases, in that order; junction bases with no gene match: 6. The CDR3 length is 14 residues. The PCR contained 60 Vbeta and 13 Jbeta primers. Clones were read by immunoSEQ multiplex PCR, and TCRdb kept only the in-frame ones, dropping some. The sample has about 160,000 clones; approximately 77% are singletons. The chain carries TRBV18 and TRBJ1-4; 7 positions match TRBD1. Sequenced: PBMCs. The TCR originated in a man aged 30-40 years in good health and CMV-seropositive. The CDR3 DNA reads TGTGCCAGCTCACCGGGACAGTGGAACGAAAAACTGTTTTTT. Translated, it gives CASSPGQWNEKLFF.